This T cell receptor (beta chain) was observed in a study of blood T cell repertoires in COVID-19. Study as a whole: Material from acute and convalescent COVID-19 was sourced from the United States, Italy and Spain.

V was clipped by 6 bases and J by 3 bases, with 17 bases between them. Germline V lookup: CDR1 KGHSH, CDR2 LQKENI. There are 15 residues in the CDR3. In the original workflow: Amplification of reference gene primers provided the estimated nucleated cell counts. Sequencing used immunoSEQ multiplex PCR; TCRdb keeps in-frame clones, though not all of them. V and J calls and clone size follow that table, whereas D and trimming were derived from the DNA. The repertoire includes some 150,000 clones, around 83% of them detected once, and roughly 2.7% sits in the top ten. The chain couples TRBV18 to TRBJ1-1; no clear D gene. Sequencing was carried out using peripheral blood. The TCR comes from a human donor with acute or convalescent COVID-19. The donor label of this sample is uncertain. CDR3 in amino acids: CASSPRSSKDTEAFF. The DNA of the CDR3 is TGTGCCAGCTCGCCAAGGAGTTCGAAGGACACTGAAGCTTTCTTT. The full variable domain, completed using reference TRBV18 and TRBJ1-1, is NAGVMQNPRHLVRRRGQEARLRCSPMKGHSHVYWYRQLPEEGLKFMVYLQKENIIDESGMPKERFSAEFPKEGPSILRIQQVVRGDSAAYFCASSPRSSKDTEAFFGQGTRLTVV.